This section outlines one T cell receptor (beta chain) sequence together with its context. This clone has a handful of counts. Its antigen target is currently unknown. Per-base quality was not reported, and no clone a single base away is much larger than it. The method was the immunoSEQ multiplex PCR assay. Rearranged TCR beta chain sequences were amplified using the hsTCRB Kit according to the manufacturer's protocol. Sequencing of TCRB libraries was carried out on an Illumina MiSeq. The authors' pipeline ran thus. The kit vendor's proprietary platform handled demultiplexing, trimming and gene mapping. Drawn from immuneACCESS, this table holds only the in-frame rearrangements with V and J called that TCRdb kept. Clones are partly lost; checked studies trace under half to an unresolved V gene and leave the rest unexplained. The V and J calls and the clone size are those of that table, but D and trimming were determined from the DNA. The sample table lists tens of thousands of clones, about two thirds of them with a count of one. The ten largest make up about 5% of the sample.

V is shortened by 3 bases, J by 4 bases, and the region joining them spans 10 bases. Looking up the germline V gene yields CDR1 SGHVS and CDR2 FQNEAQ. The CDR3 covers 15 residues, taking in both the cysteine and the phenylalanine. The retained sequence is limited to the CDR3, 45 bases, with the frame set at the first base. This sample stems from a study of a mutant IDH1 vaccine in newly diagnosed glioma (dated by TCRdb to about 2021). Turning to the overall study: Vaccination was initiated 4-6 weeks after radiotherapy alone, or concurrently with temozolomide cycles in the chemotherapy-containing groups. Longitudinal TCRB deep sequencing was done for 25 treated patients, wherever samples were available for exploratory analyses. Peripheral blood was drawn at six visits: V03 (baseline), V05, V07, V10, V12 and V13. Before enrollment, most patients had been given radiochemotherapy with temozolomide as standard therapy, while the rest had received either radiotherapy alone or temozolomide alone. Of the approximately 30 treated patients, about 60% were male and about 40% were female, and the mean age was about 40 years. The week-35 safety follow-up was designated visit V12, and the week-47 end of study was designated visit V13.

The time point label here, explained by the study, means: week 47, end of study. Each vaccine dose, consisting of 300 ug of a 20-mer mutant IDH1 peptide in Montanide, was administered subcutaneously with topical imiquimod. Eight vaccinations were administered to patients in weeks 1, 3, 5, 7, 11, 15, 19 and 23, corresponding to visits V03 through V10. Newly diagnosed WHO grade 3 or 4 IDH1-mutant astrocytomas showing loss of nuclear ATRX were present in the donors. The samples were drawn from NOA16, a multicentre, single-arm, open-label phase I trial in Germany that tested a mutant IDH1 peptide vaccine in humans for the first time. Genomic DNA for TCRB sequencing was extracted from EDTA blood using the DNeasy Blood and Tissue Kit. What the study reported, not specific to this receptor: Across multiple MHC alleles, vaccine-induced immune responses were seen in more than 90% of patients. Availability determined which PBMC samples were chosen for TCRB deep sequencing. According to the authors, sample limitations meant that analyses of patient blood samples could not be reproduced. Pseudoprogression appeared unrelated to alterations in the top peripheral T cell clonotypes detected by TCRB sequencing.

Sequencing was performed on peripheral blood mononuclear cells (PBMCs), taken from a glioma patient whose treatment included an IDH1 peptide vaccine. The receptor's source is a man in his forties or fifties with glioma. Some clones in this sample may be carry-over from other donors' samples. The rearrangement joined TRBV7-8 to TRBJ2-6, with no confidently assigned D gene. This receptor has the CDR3 CASSFLETGANVLTF. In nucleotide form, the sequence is TGTGCCAGCAGCTTTTTAGAGACAGGGGCCAACGTCCTGACTTTC.